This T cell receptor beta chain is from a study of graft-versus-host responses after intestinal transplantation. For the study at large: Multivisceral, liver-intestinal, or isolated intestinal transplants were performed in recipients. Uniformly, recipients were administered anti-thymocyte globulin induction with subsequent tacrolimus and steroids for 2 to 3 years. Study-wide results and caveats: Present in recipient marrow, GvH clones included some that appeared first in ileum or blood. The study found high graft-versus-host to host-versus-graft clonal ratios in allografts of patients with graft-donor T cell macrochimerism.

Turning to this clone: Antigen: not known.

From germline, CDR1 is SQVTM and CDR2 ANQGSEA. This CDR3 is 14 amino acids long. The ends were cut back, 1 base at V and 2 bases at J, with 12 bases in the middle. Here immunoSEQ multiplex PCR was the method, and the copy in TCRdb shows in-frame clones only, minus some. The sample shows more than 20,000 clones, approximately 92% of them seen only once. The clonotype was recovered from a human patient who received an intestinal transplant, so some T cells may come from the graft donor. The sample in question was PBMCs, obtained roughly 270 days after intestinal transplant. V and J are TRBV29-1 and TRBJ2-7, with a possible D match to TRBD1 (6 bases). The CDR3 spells CSVEGADSTYEQYF. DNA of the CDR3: TGCAGCGTTGAAGGGGCGGACAGTACCTACGAGCAGTACTTC.